What follows are 9 T cell receptor beta chains derived from one specimen sequenced in a study of blood T cell repertoires in COVID-19. TCRdb keeps only in-frame clones here, not all; method: immunoSEQ multiplex PCR. The table lists 20,000 to 30,000 clones, approximately 94% of them singletons, with less than 4.5% in the top ten. Sequencing input: peripheral blood. Receptor source: a woman aged 45-60 years with active COVID-19.

The chain links TRBV7-9 to TRBJ2-3, with a weak D call TRBD2 (6 bases). CDR1 is SEHNR, CDR2 FQNEAQ, per germline (reference sequence). The length of the CDR3 is 15 residues. V shed 1 base and J shed 4 bases, with 12 bases lying between them. The CDR3 loop is CASSLGGIGADTQYF. In nucleotides, the CDR3 is TGTGCCAGCAGCTTAGGCGGGATTGGGGCAGATACGCAGTATTTT.

The chain joins TRBV29-1 to TRBJ1-1, with 8 bases that match TRBD1. With 7 bases clipped from V and 6 bases from J, the junction kept 13 bases outside the gene matches. CDR1 SQVTM and CDR2 ANQGSEA come from the germline V gene. This CDR3 comprises 14 residues. The CDR3 coding sequence is TGCAGCGCCCACCTCACGACAGGGGCCGCTGAAGCTTTCTTT. Translating gives CSAHLTTGAAEAFF. Looking up the rest from reference TRBV29-1 and TRBJ1-1 gives the full variable domain: SAVISQKPSRDICQRGTSLTIQCQVDSQVTMMFWYRQQPGQSLTLIATANQGSEATYESGFVIDKFPISRPNLTFSTLTVSNMSPEDSSIYLCSAHLTTGAAEAFFGQGTRLTVV.

This chain links TRBV18 with TRBJ2-1; TRBD2 matches at 13 bases. CDR1 is KGHSH, CDR2 LQKENI, per germline. J lost 3 bases, V lost 6 bases, and 8 bases had no gene match. The length of the CDR3 is 17 residues. The CDR3 sequence is CASSPRWTSGGYNEQFF. The CDR3 DNA reads as TGTGCCAGCTCCCCCCGATGGACTAGCGGGGGCTACAATGAGCAGTTCTTC.

The chain carries TRBV18 and TRBJ1-6; 9 nucleotides agree with TRBD1. CDR3 length equals 17 residues. The germline CDR1 and CDR2 sequences are KGHSH and LQKENI. The ends lost 2 bases at V and 1 base at J; junction bases unmatched: 3. This chain's CDR3 is CASSPGDRASYNSPLHF. The CDR3 DNA sequence: TGTGCCAGCTCACCAGGGGACAGGGCATCCTATAATTCACCCCTCCACTTT.

V usage is TRBV5-1 and J usage is TRBJ2-1; D perhaps matches TRBD1 (5 bases). The germline V gene has CDR1 SGHRS and CDR2 YFSETQ. The CDR3 has 15 residues. V lost 4 bases to trimming and J lost 4 bases, with 15 bases between them. CDR3 loop: CASSPGKGSYNEQFF. DNA for the CDR3: TGCGCCAGCAGCCCAGGCAAGGGGTCATACAATGAGCAGTTCTTC. Together with reference TRBV5-1 and TRBJ2-1, the CDR3 gives the full variable domain: KAGVTQTPRYLIKTRGQQVTLSCSPISGHRSVSWYQQTPGQGLQFLFEYFSETQRNKGNFPGRFSGRQFSNSRSEMNVSTLELGDSALYLCASSPGKGSYNEQFFGPGTRLTVL.

The V and J genes are TRBV5-1 and TRBJ2-7, with D possibly matching TRBD1 (6 bases). V was pared by 5 bases and J by 4 bases, with 22 bases between. The CDR3 consists of 16 residues. CDR1 SGHRS and CDR2 YFSETQ come from the germline V gene. Written as DNA, the CDR3 is TGCGCCAGCAGACCACTGGCACAGGGAAGCTATTACGAGCAGTACTTC. Its translation is CASRPLAQGSYYEQYF.

V usage is TRBV6-4 and J usage is TRBJ1-6; D is perhaps TRBD1 (6 bases). This CDR3 spans 14 amino acids. Per the germline V gene, CDR1 is MRHNA and CDR2 is SNTAGT. V shed 3 bases and J shed 13 bases, with 16 bases lying between them. The DNA of the CDR3 is TGTGCCAGCAGTGAATTTCTTGACAGGTCCCCCCTCCACTTT. It specifies CASSEFLDRSPLHF.

This rearrangement joins TRBV28 to TRBJ2-1; 7 bases line up with TRBD1. This CDR3 spans 15 amino acids. Germline loops: CDR1 MDHEN, CDR2 SYDVKM. V shed 3 bases and J 7 bases; nucleotides not matched to a gene: 9. The CDR3: CASSFPRQGWNEQFF. CDR3 sequence (DNA): TGTGCCAGCAGTTTCCCACGACAGGGTTGGAATGAGCAGTTCTTC.

The V gene is TRBV28, the J gene TRBJ1-5; D is unclear. This CDR3 is built from 14 residues. V was cut by 4 bases and J by 7 bases, with 14 bases left in between. Germline CDR1 and CDR2: MDHEN and SYDVKM. The CDR3 loop is CASSWGGPVQPQHF. CDR3 DNA: TGTGCCAGCAGTTGGGGAGGACCGGTACAGCCCCAGCATTTT.